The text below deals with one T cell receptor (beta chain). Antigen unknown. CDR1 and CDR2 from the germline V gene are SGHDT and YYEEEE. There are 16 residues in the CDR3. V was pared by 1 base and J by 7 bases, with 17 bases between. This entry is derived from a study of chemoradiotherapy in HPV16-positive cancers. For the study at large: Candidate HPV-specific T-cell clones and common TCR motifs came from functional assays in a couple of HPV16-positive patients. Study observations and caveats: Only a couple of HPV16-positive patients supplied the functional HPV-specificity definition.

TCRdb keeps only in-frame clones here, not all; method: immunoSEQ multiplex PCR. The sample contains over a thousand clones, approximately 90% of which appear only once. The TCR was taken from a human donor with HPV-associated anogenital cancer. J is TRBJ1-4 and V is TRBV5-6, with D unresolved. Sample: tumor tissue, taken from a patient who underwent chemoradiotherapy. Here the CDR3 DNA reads TGTGCCAGCAGCTTGTCTCCGAGGGCTCGGGGTGAAAAACTGTTTTTT. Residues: CASSLSPRARGEKLFF.